The T cell receptor (beta chain) under discussion was sequenced for a study of control samples from healthy donors and cancer patients. Sequenced by immunoSEQ multiplex PCR; TCRdb stores in-frame clones only, minus some. The sample carries 150,000 to 200,000 clones, around 88% recorded once. V was shortened by 6 bases and J by 0 bases, with 14 bases between the two germline ends. CDR1 MNHNY and CDR2 SVGAGI come from the germline V gene (reference sequence). The CDR3 is 15 amino acids. The receptor comes from a man aged 18 to 35 in good health. Sample: blood. V and J are TRBV6-6 and TRBJ1-1, with D possibly matching TRBD1 (5 bases). This CDR3 is CASSNTGTVNTEAFF. For the CDR3, the DNA is TGTGCCAGCAGCAACACCGGGACCGTGAACACTGAAGCTTTCTTT.